The 22 T cell receptor beta chains below all came from one sample that was sequenced in a study of blood T cell repertoires in COVID-19 (dated by TCRdb to 2020 to 2021). Library construction relied on the immunoSEQ multiplex PCR assay. The clones in this table, taken by TCRdb from immuneACCESS, are in-frame only. Not every clone is retained; where verified, under half of the shortfall comes from an unresolved V gene, and the cause of the rest is unknown. For this sample the table gives about 170,000 clones, of which roughly 85% were detected only once. The leading ten clones occupy roughly 20% of the sample. The sequencing input was PBMCs or T cells enriched from blood (not recorded which). The source of these receptors is a woman in her seventies in a cohort exposed to, infected with or recovered from COVID-19 (not recorded which).

This clone was counted a few times. The V gene is TRBV10-3, the J gene TRBJ2-1, with TRBD2 matching 11 bases. J gave up 7 bases and V 1 base, and 3 bases lay outside the gene matches. This CDR3 has 15 residues. Germline V CDR1 and CDR2: ENHRY, SYGVKD. DNA of the CDR3: TGTGCCATCAGTGAGTTTACTAGCGGGAGTAATGAGCAGTTCTTC. Translation: CAISEFTSGSNEQFF.

The chain uses TRBV15 and TRBJ2-7; 9 bases fit TRBD1. Unmatched junction bases numbered 4, after V lost 0 bases and J lost 1 base. The V gene's germline CDR1 is LNHNV and CDR2 YYDKDF (reference sequence). The CDR3 has 16 amino acids. The CDR3 protein is CATSRDGGTGSYEQYF. CDR3 nucleotide sequence: TGTGCCACCAGCAGAGATGGGGGGACAGGGTCCTACGAGCAGTACTTC.

The CDR3 DNA follows: TGTGCCAGCTCACCATATGACAGGGACGAGCAGTACTTC. This sequence encodes CASSPYDRDEQYF. The chain combines TRBV18 with TRBJ2-7; TRBD1 matches 7 bases. V trimming: 2 bases; J trimming: 5 bases; junction bases outside the gene matches: 3. Germline V gene data show CDR1 as KGHSH and CDR2 as LQKENI. The CDR3 is made up of 13 amino acids.

CDR3 in DNA: TGCGCCAGCAGCTCCCGGACAGATTCCTACGAGCAGTACTTC. Protein product: CASSSRTDSYEQYF. V usage is TRBV5-1 and J usage is TRBJ2-7, with D possibly matching TRBD1 (6 bases). The CDR3 loop spans 14 amino acids. Germline CDR1 SGHRS, CDR2 YFSETQ. Trimming shortened V by 3 bases and J by 1 base, and 11 bases separated the two germline ends.

The V gene is TRBV5-4, the J gene TRBJ1-4; a weak D match, TRBD1 (6 bases). CDR3 length: 16 residues. V was clipped by 4 bases and J by 8 bases, with 21 bases between them. The germline CDR1 and CDR2 sequences are SGHNT and YYREEE (reference sequence). CDR3 protein: CASSQTRGTRREKLFF. DNA of the CDR3: TGTGCCAGCAGCCAGACCAGAGGGACAAGACGGGAAAAACTGTTTTTT.

V and J are TRBV13 and TRBJ1-2, with D uncertain. Germline assignment: CDR1 PRHDT and CDR2 FYEKMQ (reference sequence). The V end lost 2 bases, the J end lost 7 bases, and 11 bases lay between the germline ends. The CDR3 contains 13 residues. The CDR3 spells CASSLSGFSGYTF. In nucleotides, the CDR3 is TGTGCCAGCAGCTTATCGGGATTCTCTGGCTACACCTTC.

The table lists this clone with a count of one. The rearrangement uses TRBV28 and TRBJ1-4; 8 bases line up with TRBD1. Trimming at V came to 6 bases and at J to 6 bases, leaving 12 bases not matched to a gene. The CDR3 length is 16 residues. Germline V gene lookup returns CDR1 MDHEN and CDR2 SYDVKM. The CDR3, as DNA: TGTGCCAGCAGCCCTGCCCTCGGACAGGGAGATGAAAAACTGTTTTTT. This codes for CASSPALGQGDEKLFF. Full variable domain (remainder filled in from reference TRBV28 and TRBJ1-4): DVKVTQSSRYLVKRTGEKVFLECVQDMDHENMFWYRQDPGLGLRLIYFSYDVKMKEKGDIPEGYSVSREKKERFSLILESASTNQTSMYLCASSPALGQGDEKLFFGSGTQLSVL.

This chain connects TRBV29-1 to TRBJ2-3; 7 bases fit TRBD1. CDR1 is SQVTM, CDR2 ANQGSEA, per germline. This CDR3 has 13 residues. Trimming removed 3 bases from V and 0 bases from J; junction bases left unmatched: 0. The CDR3 loop reads CSVEGQSTDTQYF. CDR3 DNA: TGCAGCGTTGAGGGACAGAGCACAGATACGCAGTATTTT.

The V gene is TRBV7-3, the J gene TRBJ2-1, with D possibly being TRBD1 (6 bases). This CDR3 has 14 residues. The germline CDR1 and CDR2 sequences are SGHTA and FQGTGA. V shed 5 bases and J shed 5 bases, with 13 bases lying between them. The CDR3 DNA reads TGTGCCAGCAGCCTCGACACAGGGAACAATGAGCAGTTCTTC. Protein: CASSLDTGNNEQFF.

The J gene is TRBJ2-3, the V gene TRBV12-3 or TRBV12-4; D is perhaps TRBD1 (5 bases). V lost 8 bases to trimming and J lost 4 bases, with 13 bases between them. The length of the CDR3 is 13 residues. The CDR3 sequence is CASGQGIADTQYF. CDR3 bases: TGTGCCAGCGGCCAGGGTATCGCAGATACGCAGTATTTT.

The V and J genes are TRBV4-1 and TRBJ2-3, with D uncertain. The CDR3 runs to 16 residues. Germline CDR1 MGHRA, CDR2 YSYEKL. The germline V and J ends were trimmed by 1 base and 0 bases, with 11 bases remaining between them. The CDR3 sequence: CASSQAVGSSTDTQYF. The CDR3 DNA follows: TGCGCCAGCAGCCAAGCGGTCGGTTCTAGCACAGATACGCAGTATTTT.

This clone was counted between two and nine times. The chain combines TRBV7-3 with TRBJ2-5; the D gene is possibly TRBD2 (6 bases). Germline CDR1 is SGHTA and CDR2 is FQGTGA. The CDR3 spans 14 residues. V lost 5 bases and J 5 bases, leaving 15 bases between the germline ends. The CDR3 here is CASSPRASVETQYF. The CDR3 DNA sequence: TGTGCCAGCAGCCCAAGGGCTAGCGTGGAGACCCAGTACTTC.

The V call is TRBV29-1, the J call TRBJ2-1, with 10 bases aligning to TRBD1. V was clipped by 4 bases and J by 4 bases; unmatched bases: 1. CDR3 length: 13 residues. CDR1 SQVTM and CDR2 ANQGSEA come from the germline V gene. The CDR3 region is CSVVGQGYNEQFF. CDR3 coding DNA: TGCAGCGTTGTGGGACAGGGGTACAATGAGCAGTTCTTC.

The V and J genes are TRBV11-2 and TRBJ2-7; D is uncertain. With 1 base removed from V and 3 bases from J, the gap between germline ends came to 16 bases. This CDR3 comprises 16 residues. Per the germline V gene, CDR1 is SGHAT and CDR2 is FQNNGV. The CDR3 here is CASSLGAQQVGYEQYF. CDR3 nucleotides: TGTGCCAGCAGCTTAGGCGCCCAGCAGGTGGGCTACGAGCAGTACTTC.

The CDR3 spells CATGGTRNSPLHF. CDR3 coding DNA: TGTGCCACCGGAGGGACGCGGAATTCACCCCTCCACTTT. The rearrangement links TRBV10-3 to TRBJ1-6; a weak D match, TRBD1 (5 bases). In germline, CDR1 is ENHRY, CDR2 SYGVKD. V lost 10 bases and J 7 bases, leaving 14 bases between the germline ends. The length of the CDR3 is 13 residues.

This chain joins TRBV9 and TRBJ1-3; D is unresolved. Per germline, CDR1 SGDLS and CDR2 YYNGEE. V dropped 4 bases and J dropped 2 bases, with 7 bases sitting between them. The CDR3 loop spans 13 amino acids. The chain's CDR3 is CASSPTTGNTIYF. In nucleotides, the CDR3 is TGTGCCAGCAGCCCAACTACTGGAAACACCATATATTTT.

The V call is TRBV11-3, the J call TRBJ1-6, with TRBD1 matching over 7 bases. Trimming removed 4 bases from V and 8 bases from J; junction bases left unmatched: 5. CDR1 is SGHNT, CDR2 YENEEA, per germline. There are 14 residues in the CDR3. In DNA form, the CDR3 reads TGTGCCAGCAGCTACCGACAGGGAGATTCACCCCTCCACTTT. Amino acid sequence: CASSYRQGDSPLHF.

V usage is TRBV28 and J usage is TRBJ2-1; D is perhaps TRBD2 (5 bases). The CDR3 totals 15 residues. Trimming pared 5 bases from V and 8 bases from J, leaving 19 bases between. Germline CDR1 MDHEN, CDR2 SYDVKM. The CDR3: CASSPPLGAGHEQFF. The CDR3 DNA follows: TGTGCCAGCAGTCCCCCGTTAGGCGCGGGCCATGAGCAGTTCTTC.

This clone was found once. The chain couples TRBV2 to TRBJ2-7, with D perhaps TRBD2 (7 bases). Trimming cost V 5 bases and J 3 bases, with 17 bases left between them. The CDR3 is made up of 15 amino acids. Germline values: CDR1 SNHLY, CDR2 FYNNEI. Written as DNA, the CDR3 is TGTGCCAGCAGTTACCTAGGGGGGGGGCTCTACGAGCAGTACTTC. Its translation is CASSYLGGGLYEQYF.

Comment on this clone: The germline gene is not matched at one end of the junction; a read error may be the cause. V usage is TRBV2 and J usage is TRBJ2-4, with D possibly matching TRBD1 (5 bases). Germline lookup yields CDR1 SNHLY and CDR2 FYNNEI. The CDR3 has 14 amino acids. The CDR3 bases are TGTGCCAGCATTTCCGACAGAGCCGAAAACATTCAGTACTTC. Its protein is CASISDRAENIQYF.

V and J are TRBV7-2 and TRBJ2-1; 8 nucleotides match TRBD2. The V gene's germline CDR1 is SGHTA and CDR2 FQGNSA. The CDR3 loop spans 21 amino acids. Germline trimming cut 0 bases from V and 9 bases from J; bases unmatched to any gene: 25. The CDR3 sequence is CASSLAGNIGAGGQWGREQFF. The CDR3, as DNA: TGTGCCAGCAGCTTAGCGGGGAATATCGGGGCGGGAGGACAATGGGGACGTGAGCAGTTCTTC.

In its sample, this clone was seen a few times. The J gene is TRBJ2-5, the V gene TRBV10-3, with 9 bases fitting TRBD2. The trim removed 3 bases at V and 3 bases at J, leaving 11 bases unmatched. Per germline, CDR1 ENHRY and CDR2 SYGVKD. The CDR3 runs 17 residues. In DNA form, the CDR3 reads TGTGCCATCAGTGATGCGGTGGGTAGCGGGAGAAAAGAGACCCAGTACTTC. Amino acids: CAISDAVGSGRKETQYF.